These T cell receptor beta chains were read from a single sample in a study of identical twins. One entry per CDR3 protein results from TCRdb running MiXCR on the 5' RACE reads. The sample has some 500,000 distinct CDR3 sequences, under 25% seen once. This sample also appeared in a second study, on T cells expressing NK-cell markers.

Sequencing was performed on CD4+ T cells sorted from blood. These receptors all come from a woman younger than 30 in good health. CDR3s include the opening cysteine and the closing phenylalanine or tryptophan. A D gene is named only where the DNA matches it firmly. Rows may omit the clone size; those that give it use once, few, many or a size class.

abundance,d_gene,j_gene,v_gene,CDR3aa,CDR3nt
few,.,TRBJ2-6,TRBV18,CASSPPEMVGANVLTF,TGTGCCAGCTCACCACCGGAAATGGTTGGGGCCAACGTCCTGACTTTC
many,.,TRBJ2-6,TRBV7-9,CASSQETGANVLTF,TGTGCCAGCAGCCAAGAGACTGGGGCCAACGTCCTGACTTTC
few,TRBD1,TRBJ2-1,TRBV20-1,CSARWAPGTGRNEQFF,TGCAGTGCTAGATGGGCCCCCGGGACAGGGCGGAATGAGCAGTTCTTC
.,TRBD2,TRBJ2-2,TRBV4-2,CASSPRGSGGMNTGELFF,TGTGCCAGCAGCCCAAGGGGTAGCGGGGGGATGAACACCGGGGAGCTGTTTTTT
.,.,TRBJ2-1,TRBV12-3/TRBV12-4,CASSPRWNEQFF,TGTGCCAGCAGTCCCCGGTGGAATGAGCAGTTCTTC
many,.,TRBJ2-1,TRBV20-1,CSAPRGSYNEQFF,TGCAGTGCCCCCCGCGGCTCCTACAATGAGCAGTTCTTC
.,TRBD2,TRBJ2-1,TRBV27,CASRVLAGGPGNEQFF,TGTGCCAGCCGTGTCCTAGCGGGGGGGCCGGGGAATGAGCAGTTCTTC
.,.,TRBJ2-7,TRBV9,CASSVGGRGGTYEQYF,TGTGCCAGCAGCGTAGGGGGCCGTGGGGGAACCTACGAGCAGTACTTC
many,TRBD1,TRBJ2-7,TRBV27,CASSESGGRAYEQYF,TGTGCCAGCAGTGAGTCAGGGGGTCGTGCCTACGAGCAGTACTTC
few,.,TRBJ2-7,TRBV27,CASSLEGAGRYEQYF,TGTGCCAGCAGTTTGGAGGGGGCAGGTCGCTACGAGCAGTACTTC
.,.,TRBJ2-1,TRBV20-1,CSARDPLPTRGQFF,TGCAGTGCTAGAGACCCACTACCCACGAGGGGGCAGTTCTTC
few,.,TRBJ1-2,TRBV20-1,CSASTYPDGYTF,TGCAGTGCTAGCACCTACCCTGATGGCTACACCTTC
few,.,TRBJ1-2,TRBV5-1,CASSLGVFGVTNYGYTF,TGCGCCAGCAGCTTGGGGGTCTTCGGGGTAACTAACTATGGCTACACCTTC
many,.,TRBJ2-7,TRBV7-2,CASSLAGSYEQYF,TGTGCCAGCAGCTTAGCAGGATCCTACGAGCAGTACTTC
.,.,TRBJ2-3,TRBV7-2,CASSFKGLGPDTQYF,TGTGCCAGCAGCTTTAAAGGGTTGGGTCCAGATACGCAGTATTTT
few,.,TRBJ1-2,TRBV5-1,CASSFQRGGDYGYTF,TGCGCCAGCAGCTTCCAACGTGGGGGCGACTATGGCTACACCTTC
.,.,TRBJ2-3,TRBV28,CASSRGLLTDTQYF,TGTGCCAGCAGCCGGGGGCTCCTCACAGATACGCAGTATTTT
few,TRBD2,TRBJ2-7,TRBV4-3,CASSQEGTSGTVAYEQYF,TGCGCCAGCAGCCAAGAAGGGACTAGCGGGACAGTGGCCTACGAGCAGTACTTC
few,.,TRBJ2-1,TRBV5-6,CASSSLRDQTSYNEQFF,TGTGCCAGCAGCTCCCTCCGGGACCAAACATCCTACAATGAGCAGTTCTTC
many,TRBD1,TRBJ2-5,TRBV20-1,CSAGYRGSETQYF,TGCAGTGCTGGTTACAGGGGATCCGAGACCCAGTACTTC
few,TRBD2,TRBJ2-7,TRBV6-5,CASSYISGGRSYEQYF,TGTGCCAGCAGTTACATTAGCGGGGGGAGGTCCTACGAGCAGTACTTC
few,.,TRBJ2-1,TRBV5-1,CASSYQTRVRGNEQFF,TGCGCCAGCAGTTACCAAACCCGGGTCCGGGGGAATGAGCAGTTCTTC
.,TRBD1,TRBJ2-7,TRBV20-1,CSARKQGDEQYF,TGCAGTGCTAGAAAACAGGGGGACGAGCAGTACTTC
.,.,TRBJ1-1,TRBV6-5,CASSYGGRMSEAFF,TGTGCCAGCAGTTACGGAGGGAGGATGAGTGAAGCTTTCTTT
few,.,TRBJ1-2,TRBV7-2,CASSLAAVIDGGYTF,TGTGCCAGCAGCTTAGCCGCGGTGATTGACGGCGGCTACACCTTC